Listed below are T cell receptor beta chains from one sample, sequenced in a study of T cells in Graves' hyperthyroidism and ophthalmopathy. TCRdb called the multiplex PCR reads again in MiXCR, with one record for every CDR3 protein. The repertoire holds 300,000 to 400,000 distinct CDR3 sequences, with 21% as singletons. The sequencing sample was made of blood. Receptor source: a woman aged 50 to 65 with Graves' hyperthyroidism. CDR3s include the opening cysteine and the closing phenylalanine or tryptophan. The order of the fields is clone size, D gene, J gene, V gene, CDR3 protein, CDR3 DNA. A D gene is named only where the DNA matches it firmly. Not every row has a clone size; where given, it reads once, few, many or a size class.

many,.,TRBJ1-6,TRBV12-3/TRBV12-4,CASSLETSNSPLHF,TGTGCCAGCAGTTTGGAGACCTCAAATTCACCCCTCCACTTT
many,.,TRBJ2-2,TRBV5-8,CASSSKGGNGELFF,TGTGCCAGCAGCTCGAAGGGGGGGAACGGGGAGCTGTTTTTT
many,TRBD2,TRBJ2-2,TRBV29-1,CSAGLVGTGELFF,TGCAGCGCTGGACTAGTGGGCACCGGGGAGCTGTTTTTT
.,.,TRBJ1-5,TRBV15,CATSRAGQGGQPQHF,TGTGCCACCAGCAGAGCCGGCCAGGGCGGTCAGCCCCAGCATTTT
.,.,TRBJ2-7,TRBV11-2,CASANRGAKYEQYF,TGTGCCAGCGCAAACCGGGGCGCGAAATACGAGCAGTACTTC
many,TRBD2,TRBJ2-1,TRBV15,CATSRDMGLAGYNEQFF,TGTGCCACCAGCAGAGATATGGGACTAGCGGGGTACAATGAGCAGTTCTTC
few,.,TRBJ2-2,TRBV7-3,CASSLGPGNTGELFF,TGTGCCAGCAGCTTAGGTCCGGGAAACACCGGGGAGCTGTTTTTT
once,.,TRBJ2-5,TRBV28,CASSLEIQGLQETQYF,TGTGCCAGCAGTTTGGAAATACAGGGCCTCCAAGAGACCCAGTACTTC
many,.,TRBJ2-2,TRBV9,CASSSRGVAGELFF,TGTGCCAGCAGCTCCCGTGGGGTGGCCGGGGAGCTGTTTTTT
few,.,TRBJ1-1,TRBV20-1,CSARTILNTEAFF,TGCAGTGCTAGGACAATCTTGAACACTGAAGCTTTCTTT
few,TRBD1,TRBJ2-6,TRBV14,CASSRSDRVANVLTF,TGTGCCAGCAGCCGGTCGGACAGGGTGGCCAACGTCCTGACTTTC
.,.,TRBJ2-7,TRBV28,CASIGRAYEQYF,TGTGCCAGCATTGGCAGAGCCTACGAGCAGTACTTC
.,.,TRBJ1-1,TRBV18,CASSPPYMNTEAFF,TGTGCCAGCTCACCACCATACATGAACACTGAAGCTTTCTTT
many,TRBD2,TRBJ2-1,TRBV2,CASSGGLAGAVDEQFF,TGTGCCAGCAGTGGAGGACTAGCGGGAGCTGTGGATGAGCAGTTCTTC
few,.,TRBJ2-6,TRBV2,CASHRSYSGANVLTF,TGTGCCAGCCACAGGAGTTACTCTGGGGCCAACGTCCTGACTTTC
few,.,TRBJ2-2,TRBV4-1,CASSQGNGRRVGELFF,TGCGCCAGCAGCCAAGGGAACGGGAGAAGGGTCGGGGAGCTGTTTTTT
few,TRBD2,TRBJ2-5,TRBV28,CASSPAGTSASGAQYF,TGTGCCAGCAGTCCAGCCGGGACTAGCGCGAGCGGGGCCCAGTACTTC
many,.,TRBJ1-1,TRBV20-1,CSAPETGWDTEAFF,TGCAGTGCGCCCGAGACAGGATGGGACACTGAAGCTTTCTTT
.,.,TRBJ1-2,TRBV10-1,CASSAGLLYGYTF,TGCGCCAGCAGTGCCGGACTGCTATATGGCTACACCTTC
many,.,TRBJ1-5,TRBV2,CASNGQGNQPQHF,TGTGCCAGCAATGGCCAGGGAAATCAGCCCCAGCATTTT
few,.,TRBJ1-1,TRBV6-6,CASSYSSGPSIRTEAVF,TGTGCCAGCAGTTACTCCTCGGGACCTAGTATTAGGACTGAAGCTGTCTTT
many,TRBD2,TRBJ2-2,TRBV28,CASSGGSGGTHPTGELFF,TGTGCCAGCAGTGGGGGAAGCGGGGGGACTCACCCCACCGGGGAGCTGTTTTTT
many,TRBD2,TRBJ2-1,TRBV24-1,CATSESRLAGGPGEQFF,TGTGCCACCAGTGAATCCCGGCTAGCGGGGGGGCCGGGTGAGCAGTTCTTC
.,.,TRBJ2-7,TRBV12-5,CASGLAQAYEQYF,TGTGCTAGTGGTTTGGCACAGGCCTACGAGCAGTACTTC
few,.,TRBJ2-4,TRBV2,CASSEGFSLAKNIQYF,TGTGCCAGCAGTGAAGGGTTCTCCTTAGCCAAAAACATTCAGTACTTC
few,TRBD1,TRBJ2-7,TRBV3-1,CASSQEGQGPYEQYF,TGTGCCAGCAGCCAAGAGGGACAGGGCCCCTACGAGCAGTACTTC
.,.,TRBJ2-3,TRBV5-5,CTSSLSGGTDTQYF,TGTACCAGCAGCTTGTCAGGGGGCACAGATACGCAGTATTTT